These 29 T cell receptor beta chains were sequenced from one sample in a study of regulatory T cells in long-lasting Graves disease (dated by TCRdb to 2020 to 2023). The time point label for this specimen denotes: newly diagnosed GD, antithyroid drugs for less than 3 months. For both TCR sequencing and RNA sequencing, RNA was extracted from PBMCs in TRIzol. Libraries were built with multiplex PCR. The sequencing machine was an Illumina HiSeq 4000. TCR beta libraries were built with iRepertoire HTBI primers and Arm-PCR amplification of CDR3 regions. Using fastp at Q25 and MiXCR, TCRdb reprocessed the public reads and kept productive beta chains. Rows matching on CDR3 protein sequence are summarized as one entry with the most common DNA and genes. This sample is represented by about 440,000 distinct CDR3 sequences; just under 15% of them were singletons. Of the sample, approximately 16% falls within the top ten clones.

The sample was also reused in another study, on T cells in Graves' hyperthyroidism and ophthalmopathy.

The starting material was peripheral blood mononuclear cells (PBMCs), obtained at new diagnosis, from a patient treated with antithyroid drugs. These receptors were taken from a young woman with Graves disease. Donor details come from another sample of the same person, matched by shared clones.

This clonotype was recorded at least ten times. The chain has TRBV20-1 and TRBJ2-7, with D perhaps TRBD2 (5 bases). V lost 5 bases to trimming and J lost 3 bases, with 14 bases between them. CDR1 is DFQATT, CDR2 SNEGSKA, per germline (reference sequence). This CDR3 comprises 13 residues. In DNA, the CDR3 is TGCAGTGCTTATTCCGGGGAAAACTACGAGCAGTACTTC. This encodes CSAYSGENYEQYF.

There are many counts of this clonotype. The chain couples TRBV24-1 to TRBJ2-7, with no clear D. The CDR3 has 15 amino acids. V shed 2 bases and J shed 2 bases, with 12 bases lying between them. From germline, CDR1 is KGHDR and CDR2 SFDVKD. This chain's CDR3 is CATSDSWSSPYEQYF. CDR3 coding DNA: TGTGCCACCAGTGATTCTTGGAGTTCCCCCTACGAGCAGTACTTC.

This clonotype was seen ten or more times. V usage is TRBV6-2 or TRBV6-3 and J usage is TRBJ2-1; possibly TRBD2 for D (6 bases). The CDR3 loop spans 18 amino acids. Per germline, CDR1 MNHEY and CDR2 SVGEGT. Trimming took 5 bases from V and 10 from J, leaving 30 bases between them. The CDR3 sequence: CASSEGLWREYLVKEQFF. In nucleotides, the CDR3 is TGTGCCAGCAGTGAAGGGTTATGGAGGGAATATCTGGTTAAGGAGCAGTTCTTC.

CDR3 region: CASSGDSVGPANTGELFF. The CDR3 coding sequence is TGTGCCAGCTCTGGGGACTCTGTTGGCCCTGCGAACACCGGGGAGCTGTTTTTT. This chain joins TRBV6-1 and TRBJ2-2; possible D gene TRBD2, 6 bases. The length of the CDR3 is 18 residues. Between the trimmed V and J ends, which lost 8 bases and 0 bases, there was a span of 22 bases. Germline CDR1 and CDR2: MNHNS and SASEGT.

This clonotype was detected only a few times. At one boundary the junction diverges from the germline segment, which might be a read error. CDR3 loop: CASSYSGSYGETQYF. In DNA, the CDR3 is TGTGCCAGCAGCTACTCAGGGAGCTACGGGGAGACCCAGTACTTC. The chain joins TRBV6-2 or TRBV6-3 to TRBJ2-5, with D perhaps matching TRBD1 or TRBD2 (5 bases each). From germline, CDR1 is MNHEY and CDR2 SVGEGT. The CDR3 loop spans 15 amino acids.

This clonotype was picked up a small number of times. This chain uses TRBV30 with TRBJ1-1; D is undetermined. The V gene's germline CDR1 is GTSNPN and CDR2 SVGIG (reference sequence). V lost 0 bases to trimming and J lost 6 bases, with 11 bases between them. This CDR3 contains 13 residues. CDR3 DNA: TGTGCCTGGAGTGTACTTCGCGGTGCTGAAGCTTTCTTT. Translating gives CAWSVLRGAEAFF.

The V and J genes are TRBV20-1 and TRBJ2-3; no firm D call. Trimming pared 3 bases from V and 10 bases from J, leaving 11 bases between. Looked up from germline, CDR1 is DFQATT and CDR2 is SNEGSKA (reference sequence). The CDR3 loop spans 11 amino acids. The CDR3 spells CSASRRMSQYF. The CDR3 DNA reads TGCAGTGCTAGTCGTAGAATGTCGCAGTATTTT.

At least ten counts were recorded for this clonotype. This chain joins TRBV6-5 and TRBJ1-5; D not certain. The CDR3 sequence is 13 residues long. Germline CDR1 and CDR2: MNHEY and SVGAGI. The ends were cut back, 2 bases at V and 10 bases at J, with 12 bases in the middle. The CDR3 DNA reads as TGTGCCAGCAGTTACGGGCCACTGGTACCCCAGCATTTT. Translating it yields CASSYGPLVPQHF.

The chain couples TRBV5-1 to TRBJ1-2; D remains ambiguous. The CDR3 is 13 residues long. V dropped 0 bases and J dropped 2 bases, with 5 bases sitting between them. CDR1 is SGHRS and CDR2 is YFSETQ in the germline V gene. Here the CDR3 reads CASSLVGNYGYTF. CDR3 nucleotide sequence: TGCGCCAGCAGCTTGGTCGGGAACTATGGCTACACCTTC.

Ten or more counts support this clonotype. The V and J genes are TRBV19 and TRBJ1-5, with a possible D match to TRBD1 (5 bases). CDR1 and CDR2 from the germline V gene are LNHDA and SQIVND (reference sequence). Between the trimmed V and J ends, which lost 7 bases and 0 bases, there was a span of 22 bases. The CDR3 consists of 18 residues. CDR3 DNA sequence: TGTGCCAGTACCCCGGGACTGCGACTCCATTATAGCAATCAGCCCCAGCATTTT. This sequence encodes CASTPGLRLHYSNQPQHF. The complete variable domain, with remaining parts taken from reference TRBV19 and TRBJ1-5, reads DGGITQSPKYLFRKEGQNVTLSCEQNLNHDAMYWYRQDPGQGLRLIYYSQIVNDFQKGDIAEGYSVSREKKESFPLTVTSAQKNPTAFYLCASTPGLRLHYSNQPQHFGDGTRLSIL.

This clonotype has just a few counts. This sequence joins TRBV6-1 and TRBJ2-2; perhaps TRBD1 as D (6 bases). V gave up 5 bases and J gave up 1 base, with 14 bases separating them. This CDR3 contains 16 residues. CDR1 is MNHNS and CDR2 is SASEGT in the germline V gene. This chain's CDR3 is CASSILDRLNTGELFF. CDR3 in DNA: TGTGCCAGCAGTATCTTGGACAGACTGAACACCGGGGAGCTGTTTTTT.

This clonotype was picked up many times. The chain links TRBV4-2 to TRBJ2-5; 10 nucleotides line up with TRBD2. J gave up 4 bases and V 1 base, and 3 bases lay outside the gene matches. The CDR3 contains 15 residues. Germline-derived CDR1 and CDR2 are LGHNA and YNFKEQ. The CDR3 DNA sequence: TGTGCCAGCAGCCAAGGAAGCGGGGGGGTAGAGACCCAGTACTTC. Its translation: CASSQGSGGVETQYF.

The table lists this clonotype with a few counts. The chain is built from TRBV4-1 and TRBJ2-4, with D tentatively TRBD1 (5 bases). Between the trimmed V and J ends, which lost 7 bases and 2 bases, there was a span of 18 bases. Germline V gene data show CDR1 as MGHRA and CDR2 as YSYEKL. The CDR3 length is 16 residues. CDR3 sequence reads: CASTQIFRGTKNIQYF. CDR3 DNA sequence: TGCGCCAGCACCCAGATATTTAGGGGAACCAAAAACATTCAGTACTTC.

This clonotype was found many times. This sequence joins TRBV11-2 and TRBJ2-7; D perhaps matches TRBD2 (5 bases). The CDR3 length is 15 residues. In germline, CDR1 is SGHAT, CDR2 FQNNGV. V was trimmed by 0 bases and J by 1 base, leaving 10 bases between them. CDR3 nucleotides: TGTGCCAGCAGCTTAGAGGGTGGGGAGTCCTACGAGCAGTACTTC. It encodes CASSLEGGESYEQYF.

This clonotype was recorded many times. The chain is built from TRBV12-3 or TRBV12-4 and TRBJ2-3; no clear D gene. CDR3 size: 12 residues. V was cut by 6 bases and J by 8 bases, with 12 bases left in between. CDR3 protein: CASSPRSGTQYF. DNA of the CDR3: TGTGCCAGCAGCCCAAGATCGGGTACGCAGTATTTT.

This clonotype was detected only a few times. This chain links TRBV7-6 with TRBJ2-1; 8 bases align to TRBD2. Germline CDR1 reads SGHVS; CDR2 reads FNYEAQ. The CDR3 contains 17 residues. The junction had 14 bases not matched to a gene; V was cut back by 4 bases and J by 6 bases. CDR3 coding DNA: TGTGCCAGCAGCTCAACCCCTCCCGGGACTAGTACCAATGAGCAGTTCTTC. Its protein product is CASSSTPPGTSTNEQFF.

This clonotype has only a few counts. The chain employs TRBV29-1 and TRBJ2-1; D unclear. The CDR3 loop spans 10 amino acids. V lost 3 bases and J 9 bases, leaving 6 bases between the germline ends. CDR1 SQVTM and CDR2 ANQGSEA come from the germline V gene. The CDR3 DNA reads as TGCAGCGTTGAGATCTCTGAGCAGTTCTTC. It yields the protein CSVEISEQFF.

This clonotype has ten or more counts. The CDR3 DNA reads as TGTGCCAGCAGCTTAGGGGTGAGGATGGCCTCCTACGAGCAGTACTTC. It yields the protein CASSLGVRMASYEQYF. The V call is TRBV7-6, the J call TRBJ2-7; D gene unclear. The V end lost 1 base, the J end lost 0 bases, and 13 bases lay between the germline ends. The germline CDR1 and CDR2 sequences are SGHVS and FNYEAQ. The CDR3 is made up of 16 amino acids.

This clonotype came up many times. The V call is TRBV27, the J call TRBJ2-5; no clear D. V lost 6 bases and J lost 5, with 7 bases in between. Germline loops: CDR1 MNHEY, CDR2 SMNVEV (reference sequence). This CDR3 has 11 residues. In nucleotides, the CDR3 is TGTGCCAGCAGACATGGGGAGACCCAGTACTTC. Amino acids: CASRHGETQYF.

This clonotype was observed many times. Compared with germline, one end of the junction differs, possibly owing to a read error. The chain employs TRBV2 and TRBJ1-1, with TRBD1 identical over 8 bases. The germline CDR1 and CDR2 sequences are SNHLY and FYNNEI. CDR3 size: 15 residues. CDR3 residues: CASGELGQADTEAFF. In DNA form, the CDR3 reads TGTGCCAGCGGTGAGTTGGGACAGGCCGACACTGAAGCTTTCTTT.

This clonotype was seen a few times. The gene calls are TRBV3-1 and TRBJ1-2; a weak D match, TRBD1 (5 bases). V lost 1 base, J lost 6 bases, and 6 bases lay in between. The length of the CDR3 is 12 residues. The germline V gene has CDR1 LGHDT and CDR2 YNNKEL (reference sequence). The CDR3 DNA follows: TGTGCCAGCAGCCAAGCCAGGGATGGCTACACCTTC. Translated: CASSQARDGYTF.

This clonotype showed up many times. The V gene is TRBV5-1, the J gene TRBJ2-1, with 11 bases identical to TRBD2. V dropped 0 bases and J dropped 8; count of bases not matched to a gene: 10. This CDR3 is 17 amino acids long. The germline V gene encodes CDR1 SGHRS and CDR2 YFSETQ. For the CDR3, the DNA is TGCGCCAGCAGCTTGGCCAAAATAGCGGGAGGGCACGATGAGCAGTTCTTC. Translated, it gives CASSLAKIAGGHDEQFF.

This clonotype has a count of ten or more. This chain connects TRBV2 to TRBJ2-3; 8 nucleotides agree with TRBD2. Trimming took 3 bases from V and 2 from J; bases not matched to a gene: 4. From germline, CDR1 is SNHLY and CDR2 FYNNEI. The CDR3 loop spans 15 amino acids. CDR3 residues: CASSEVAGTTDTQYF. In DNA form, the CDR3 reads TGTGCCAGCAGTGAGGTAGCGGGGACCACAGATACGCAGTATTTT.

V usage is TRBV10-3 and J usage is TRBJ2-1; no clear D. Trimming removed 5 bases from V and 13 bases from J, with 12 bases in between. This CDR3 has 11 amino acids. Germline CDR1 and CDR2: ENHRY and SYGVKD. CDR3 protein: CAISQEETQFF. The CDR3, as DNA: TGTGCCATCAGTCAAGAAGAGACCCAGTTCTTC.

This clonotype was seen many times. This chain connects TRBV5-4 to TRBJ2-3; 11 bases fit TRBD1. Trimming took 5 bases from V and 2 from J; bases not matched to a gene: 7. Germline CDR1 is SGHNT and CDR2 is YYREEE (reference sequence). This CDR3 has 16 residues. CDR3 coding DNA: TGTGCCAGCAGGGGTGGACAGGGGGCTCTCACAGATACGCAGTATTTT. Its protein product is CASRGGQGALTDTQYF.

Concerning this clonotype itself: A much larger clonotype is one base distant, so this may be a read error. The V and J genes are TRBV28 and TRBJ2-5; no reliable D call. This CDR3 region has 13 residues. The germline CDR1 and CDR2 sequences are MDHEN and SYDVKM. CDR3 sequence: CASSFQEQEAQYF. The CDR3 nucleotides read TGTGCCAGCAGTTTCCAGGAGCAAGAGGCCCAGTACTTC.

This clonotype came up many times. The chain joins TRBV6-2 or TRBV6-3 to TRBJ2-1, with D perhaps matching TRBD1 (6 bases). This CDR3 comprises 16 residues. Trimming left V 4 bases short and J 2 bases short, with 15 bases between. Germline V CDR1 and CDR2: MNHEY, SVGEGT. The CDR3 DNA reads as TGTGCCAGCAGTTCCTCAGGGGTTTCACCCTACAATGAGCAGTTCTTC. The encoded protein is CASSSSGVSPYNEQFF.

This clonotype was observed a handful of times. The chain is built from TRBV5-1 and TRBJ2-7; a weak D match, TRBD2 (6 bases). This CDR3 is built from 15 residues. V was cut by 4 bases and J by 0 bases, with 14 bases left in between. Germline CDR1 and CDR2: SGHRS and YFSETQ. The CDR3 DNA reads TGCGCCAGCAGCCCACTGGACGGGAGCTCCTACGAGCAGTACTTC. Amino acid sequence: CASSPLDGSSYEQYF.

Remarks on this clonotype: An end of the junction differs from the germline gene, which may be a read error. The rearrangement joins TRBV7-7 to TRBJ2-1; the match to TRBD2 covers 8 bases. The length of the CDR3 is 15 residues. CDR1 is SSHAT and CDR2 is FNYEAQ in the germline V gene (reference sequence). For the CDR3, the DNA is TGTGCTAGCAGCTTCCGGGAGGGCCGTATTAATGAGCAGTTCTTC. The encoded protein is CASSFREGRINEQFF.